Following are 6 T cell receptor beta chains from one sample sequenced in a study of blood T cell repertoires in COVID-19. The assay was immunoSEQ multiplex PCR, and TCRdb's table has in-frame clones only and misses some. The sample lists about 500,000 clones, nearly 90% occurring once. Source material: peripheral blood. The receptors were gathered from a young man with COVID-19, enrolled during active disease.

This clone was recorded only once. The chain couples TRBV2 to TRBJ2-5, with 7 bases matching TRBD1. CDR3 length equals 12 residues. The germline V gene encodes CDR1 SNHLY and CDR2 FYNNEI. The junction had 2 bases not matched to a gene; V was cut back by 6 bases and J by 4 bases. The CDR3 loop reads CASRGDRETQYF. The CDR3 DNA reads TGTGCCAGCAGAGGGGACAGAGAGACCCAGTACTTC.

This rearrangement joins TRBV27 to TRBJ2-1, with 10 bases lining up with TRBD2. This CDR3 is 14 amino acids long. Unmatched junction bases numbered 8, after V lost 6 bases and J lost 9 bases. Germline V gene sequence: CDR1 MNHEY, CDR2 SMNVEV (reference sequence). CDR3 loop: CASSSGLAGAEQFF. In nucleotides, the CDR3 is TGTGCCAGCAGCTCGGGTCTAGCGGGAGCTGAGCAGTTCTTC.

In this sample, this clone turned up a few times. CDR3 sequence: CASSFRTRDSLFF. The DNA of the CDR3 is TGTGCCAGCAGTTTCCGGACCCGGGACTCTCTGTTCTTC. The chain uses TRBV12-3 or TRBV12-4 and TRBJ2-1; D is possibly TRBD2 (6 bases). Trimming removed 3 bases from V and 15 bases from J, with 18 bases in between. This CDR3 contains 13 residues.

This chain connects TRBV27 to TRBJ2-7, with TRBD2 matching over 10 bases. V lost 6 bases, J lost 3 bases, and 5 bases stayed unmatched. Per the germline V gene, CDR1 is MNHEY and CDR2 is SMNVEV (reference sequence). This CDR3 has 14 amino acids. The CDR3 sequence is CASRWTSGIYEQYF. The CDR3 DNA is TGTGCCAGCAGATGGACTAGCGGTATCTACGAGCAGTACTTC.

This clone has more than one count but fewer than ten. The chain recombines TRBV14 with TRBJ2-2; D perhaps matches TRBD2 (6 bases). The CDR3 sequence is 16 residues long. Germline lookup yields CDR1 SGHDN and CDR2 FVKESK. Trimming removed 7 bases from V and 6 bases from J, with 21 bases in between. The CDR3 spells CASTHGRGGRAGELFF. The CDR3 DNA is TGTGCCAGCACCCATGGGCGGGGAGGTCGTGCCGGGGAGCTGTTTTTT. The full variable domain, its missing parts supplied by reference TRBV14 and TRBJ2-2, is EAGVTQFPSHSVIEKGQTVTLRCDPISGHDNLYWYRRVMGKEIKFLLHFVKESKQDESGMPNNRFLAERTGGTYSTLKVQPAELEDSGVYFCASTHGRGGRAGELFFGEGSRLTVL.

V is TRBV25-1 and J is TRBJ2-2; perhaps TRBD1 as D (6 bases). Trimming cost V 6 bases and J 7 bases, with 15 bases left between them. Germline CDR1 reads MGHDK; CDR2 reads SYGVNS. This CDR3 has 14 amino acids. The CDR3 loop is CASSPTGYDGELFF. The DNA for the CDR3 is TGTGCCAGCAGCCCCACAGGGTACGACGGGGAGCTGTTTTTT.